These 15 T cell receptor beta chains were sequenced from one sample in a study of preoperative IRX-2 immunotherapy in early breast cancer. Regarding treatment: preoperative locoregional IRX-2 cytokine immunotherapy. Produced via immunoSEQ multiplex PCR; TCRdb's table is partial and in-frame only. The sample has 15,000 to 25,000 clones, approximately 86% seen once. The specimen was lymph node tissue, collected after IRX-2 immunotherapy. The source is a human donor with breast cancer.

The chain joins TRBV19 to TRBJ1-2, with 7 bases that match TRBD1. Germline CDR1 is LNHDA and CDR2 is SQIVND (reference sequence). The CDR3 length is 15 residues. Trimming at V came to 8 bases and at J to 4 bases, leaving 13 bases not matched to a gene. The CDR3 coding sequence is TGTGCCAGTGCCTCTAGACAGGGTGCCTCCTATGGCTACACCTTC. Encoded protein: CASASRQGASYGYTF.

The gene calls are TRBV6-8 and TRBJ1-1; a possible D gene is TRBD1 (6 bases). There are 14 residues in the CDR3. Germline lookup yields CDR1 MNHGY and CDR2 SAAAGT. V was cut by 6 bases and J by 1 base, with 12 bases left in between. This chain's CDR3 is CASRRPDRNTEAFF. The CDR3 nucleotides read TGTGCCAGCAGACGACCGGACAGGAACACTGAAGCTTTCTTT.

This sequence joins TRBV11-3 and TRBJ2-3; D is uncertain. Per germline, CDR1 SGHNT and CDR2 YENEEA. Trimming removed 3 bases at V and 5 bases at J, with 12 bases between. This CDR3 is built from 14 residues. This CDR3 is CASSFRAPGDTQYF. In DNA form, the CDR3 reads TGTGCCAGCAGCTTTAGGGCCCCAGGAGATACGCAGTATTTT.

The rearrangement joins TRBV11-1 to TRBJ2-5, with TRBD2 identical over 13 bases. Trimming cost V 6 bases and J 1 base; bases outside gene matches: 11. The V gene's germline CDR1 is SGHAT and CDR2 FQDESV (reference sequence). There are 18 residues in the CDR3. CDR3 residues: CASRLRTSGGFRQETQYF. The DNA of the CDR3 is TGTGCCAGCAGGTTACGGACTAGCGGGGGCTTTCGCCAAGAGACCCAGTACTTC.

The V gene is TRBV11-3, the J gene TRBJ1-1, with D unclear. This CDR3 is built from 14 residues. Trimming took 8 bases from V and 5 from J, leaving 18 bases between them. Germline CDR1 and CDR2: SGHNT and YENEEA. The CDR3 is CASGPPPRGTEAFF. Here the CDR3 DNA reads TGTGCCAGCGGACCACCACCTCGAGGGACTGAAGCTTTCTTT. Together with reference TRBV11-3 and TRBJ1-1, the CDR3 gives the full variable domain: EAGVVQSPRYKIIEKKQPVAFWCNPISGHNTLYWYLQNLGQGPELLIRYENEEAVDDSQLPKDRFSAERLKGVDSTLKIQPAELGDSAVYLCASGPPPRGTEAFFGQGTRLTVV.

This clone appeared a few times. The gene calls are TRBV19 and TRBJ2-4, with 9 bases aligning to TRBD2. This CDR3 spans 18 amino acids. V dropped 3 bases and J dropped 3; count of bases not matched to a gene: 12. Germline CDR1 reads LNHDA; CDR2 reads SQIVND (reference sequence). Here the CDR3 reads CASSMDFGGGAGKNIQYF. Written as DNA, the CDR3 is TGTGCCAGTAGTATGGATTTTGGCGGGGGGGCCGGCAAAAACATTCAGTACTTC.

DNA of the CDR3: TGTGCCAGCAGCCCCTATCACGGTATCGGCACAGATACGCAGTATTTT. Its translation is CASSPYHGIGTDTQYF. J is TRBJ2-3 and V is TRBV9; D gene ambiguous. Germline CDR1 reads SGDLS; CDR2 reads YYNGEE. There are 16 residues in the CDR3. V lost 4 bases to trimming and J lost 1 base, with 16 bases between them.

The table lists this clone with a count of one. This chain joins TRBV28 and TRBJ1-3; 8 bases align to TRBD1. This CDR3 is 12 amino acids long. The V gene end was trimmed by 6 bases and the J gene end by 10 bases; junction bases not matched to a gene: 5. CDR1 and CDR2 (germline): MDHEN, SYDVKM. CDR3 DNA sequence: TGTGCCAGCAGAGCACAGGGGGGTACCATATATTTT. It translates to CASRAQGGTIYF.

The gene calls are TRBV29-1 and TRBJ2-1; 9 nucleotides line up with TRBD2. CDR3 length: 15 amino acids. The junction had 10 bases not matched to a gene; V was cut back by 4 bases and J by 6 bases. Germline assignment: CDR1 SQVTM and CDR2 ANQGSEA. CDR3 coding DNA: TGCAGCGTTGTAGCTGGCCTAGCGGGACGCAATGAGCAGTTCTTC. Translated: CSVVAGLAGRNEQFF.

The V and J genes are TRBV19 and TRBJ1-4, with 7 bases that match TRBD1. The CDR3 is made up of 15 amino acids. Germline CDR1 reads LNHDA; CDR2 reads SQIVND (reference sequence). The V and J ends lost 7 bases and 7 bases, in that order; junction bases with no gene match: 12. The CDR3 sequence is CASTKQDRRGEKLFF. The DNA of the CDR3 is TGTGCCAGTACCAAGCAGGACAGGAGGGGTGAAAAACTGTTTTTT.

The chain links TRBV19 to TRBJ2-5, with 16 bases identical to TRBD2. CDR3 length equals 16 residues. V lost 3 bases, J lost 2 bases, and 0 bases stayed unmatched. Germline V CDR1 and CDR2: LNHDA, SQIVND (reference sequence). The CDR3 loop reads CASSMGLAGGQETQYF. The CDR3 region has the DNA TGTGCCAGTAGTATGGGACTAGCGGGGGGGCAAGAGACCCAGTACTTC.

The chain links TRBV6-7 to TRBJ2-1; no clear D. TRBV6-7 is noted as an ORF with a role that remains uncertain. There are 11 residues in the CDR3. The ends were cut back, 7 bases at V and 6 bases at J, with 7 bases in the middle. CDR3 region: CASNRLNEQFF. The CDR3 coding sequence is TGTGCCAGCAACCGCCTCAATGAGCAGTTCTTC.

The rearrangement joins TRBV28 to TRBJ2-7, with a possible D match to TRBD1 (5 bases). The CDR3 covers 16 residues. The V end was cut by 5 bases, the J end by 5 bases, with 22 bases between. Germline V lookup: CDR1 MDHEN, CDR2 SYDVKM. The CDR3 nucleotides read TGTGCCAGCAGTCAACCAACGGACACCCCAACCCACGAGCAGTACTTC. Protein sequence: CASSQPTDTPTHEQYF.

J is TRBJ1-4 and V is TRBV14, with 10 bases aligning to TRBD1. This CDR3 is built from 14 residues. With 5 bases clipped from V and 6 bases from J, the junction kept 3 bases outside the gene matches. CDR1 SGHDN and CDR2 FVKESK come from the germline V gene. The chain's CDR3 is CASSGTGAHEKLFF. The CDR3 nucleotides read TGTGCCAGCAGCGGGACAGGGGCACATGAAAAACTGTTTTTT. Combining the CDR3 with reference TRBV14 and TRBJ1-4 gives the whole variable domain EAGVTQFPSHSVIEKGQTVTLRCDPISGHDNLYWYRRVMGKEIKFLLHFVKESKQDESGMPNNRFLAERTGGTYSTLKVQPAELEDSGVYFCASSGTGAHEKLFFGSGTQLSVL.

The J gene is TRBJ1-1, the V gene TRBV11-3; no clear D gene. The length of the CDR3 is 14 residues. V shed 6 bases and J shed 1 base, with 12 bases lying between them. Germline V gene sequence: CDR1 SGHNT, CDR2 YENEEA. The CDR3 reads CASSSTDGNTEAFF. For the CDR3, the DNA is TGTGCCAGCAGTTCTACGGACGGGAACACTGAAGCTTTCTTT.